The 31 T cell receptor beta chains listed next were all sequenced from one sample in a study of CD8+CD57+ T cells in acquired aplastic anemia. Investigators profiled TCR beta VDJ and CDR3 from genomic DNA template. TCRdb re-derived calls from the reads in MiXCR, one entry per CDR3 protein. This sample has 150,000 to 200,000 distinct CDR3 sequences, with 64% found just once. The specimen was sorted CD4+, CD8+, or CD8+CD57+ T cells (not recorded which) from PBMCs. The receptors come from a human donor with severe aplastic anemia or a healthy control (not recorded which).

The V gene is TRBV2, the J gene TRBJ1-2, with D uncertain. Germline assignment: CDR1 SNHLY and CDR2 FYNNEI. The germline V and J ends were trimmed by 6 bases and 5 bases, with 7 bases remaining between them. The CDR3 consists of 11 residues. The CDR3 DNA follows: TGTGCCAGCAGCCTCCTTTATGGCTACACCTTC. Residues: CASSLLYGYTF. Filled out from reference TRBV2 and TRBJ1-2, the complete variable domain reads EPEVTQTPSHQVTQMGQEVILRCVPISNHLYFYWYRQILGQKVEFLVSFYNNEISEKSEIFDDQFSVERPDGSNFTLKIRSTKLEDSAMYFCASSLLYGYTFGSGTRLTVV.

The chain combines TRBV9 with TRBJ1-2; D may be TRBD1 (5 bases). CDR1 is SGDLS, CDR2 YYNGEE, per germline. The CDR3 is 17 amino acids. Deletions cut 2 bases from V and 1 base from J, with 18 bases between. The DNA of the CDR3 is TGTGCCAGCAGCGTGAGTAGTGGGACGGTCATTAACTATGGCTACACCTTC. Protein: CASSVSSGTVINYGYTF.

This chain links TRBV7-9 with TRBJ2-3, with 11 positions matching TRBD1. This CDR3 contains 17 residues. Germline V gene data show CDR1 as SEHNR and CDR2 as FQNEAQ (reference sequence). V lost 5 bases, J lost 4 bases, and 11 bases stayed unmatched. DNA of the CDR3: TGTGCCAGCAGCCCCTCCTCTCCGGGACAGGGGGCAGATACGCAGTATTTT. This sequence encodes CASSPSSPGQGADTQYF.

With respect to this clonotype: This sequence may be a read error, since a much larger clone differs from it by one base. V and J are TRBV7-9 and TRBJ1-1; no definite D call. This CDR3 is 14 amino acids long. Germline CDR1 SEHNR, CDR2 FQNEAQ (reference sequence). This CDR3 reads CASSKYHTNTETFF. CDR3 nucleotides: TGTGCCAGCAGCAAATATCACACCAACACTGAAACTTTCTTT.

This CDR3 reads CSAGDWQAADTQYF. In DNA form, the CDR3 reads TGCAGTGCTGGGGACTGGCAAGCCGCGGATACGCAGTATTTT. The chain uses TRBV20-1 and TRBJ2-3, with D perhaps TRBD2 (6 bases). The ends were cut back, 5 bases at V and 6 bases at J, with 18 bases in the middle. Germline V gene data show CDR1 as DFQATT and CDR2 as SNEGSKA (reference sequence). The CDR3 length is 14 residues.

With respect to this clonotype: The germline gene is not matched at one end of the junction; a read error may be the cause. This CDR3 reads CASRAGTSGSILIDTQYF. The CDR3 DNA reads as TGCGCCAGCAGGGCGGGGACTAGCGGGAGCATACTCATAGATACGCAGTATTTT. This rearrangement joins TRBV11-1 to TRBJ2-3; 14 nucleotides match TRBD2. The CDR3 runs to 18 residues. Germline V gene data show CDR1 as SGHAT and CDR2 as FQDESV (reference sequence).

This sequence joins TRBV7-9 and TRBJ2-7; 8 bases match TRBD2. Germline V gene lookup returns CDR1 SEHNR and CDR2 FQNEAQ (reference sequence). This CDR3 region has 15 residues. The trim removed 5 bases at V and 3 bases at J, leaving 9 bases unmatched. CDR3 in amino acids: CASSPAGAQNYEQYF. The DNA of the CDR3 is TGTGCCAGCAGCCCAGCGGGAGCACAAAACTACGAGCAGTACTTC.

The chain combines TRBV13 with TRBJ1-6, with D unresolved. Germline V gene sequence: CDR1 PRHDT, CDR2 FYEKMQ (reference sequence). The germline V and J ends were trimmed by 5 bases and 6 bases, with 17 bases remaining between them. This CDR3 spans 16 amino acids. This CDR3 reads CASSPPVAWGNSPLHF. As DNA, the CDR3 is TGTGCCAGCAGCCCACCGGTGGCATGGGGTAATTCACCCCTCCACTTT.

The V call is TRBV7-2, the J call TRBJ2-1; TRBD2 matches at 15 bases. The CDR3 is 18 amino acids. Germline V gene lookup returns CDR1 SGHTA and CDR2 FQGNSA. Trimming at V came to 1 base and at J to 5 bases, leaving 6 bases not matched to a gene. CDR3: CASSLEGTSGRYNNEQFF. The DNA of the CDR3 is TGTGCCAGCAGCTTAGAAGGGACTAGCGGGAGGTATAACAATGAGCAGTTCTTC.

The chain employs TRBV15 and TRBJ1-6; possible D gene TRBD1, 6 bases. This CDR3 contains 15 residues. V lost 3 bases to trimming and J lost 6 bases, with 12 bases between them. Germline V gene lookup returns CDR1 LNHNV and CDR2 YYDKDF (reference sequence). CDR3 region: CATSSTGLSNSPLHF. The CDR3 region has the DNA TGTGCCACCAGCAGCACAGGGCTTAGTAATTCACCCCTCCACTTT. Filled out from reference TRBV15 and TRBJ1-6, the complete variable domain reads DAMVIQNPRYQVTQFGKPVTLSCSQTLNHNVMYWYQQKSSQAPKLLFHYYDKDFNNEADTPDNFQSRRPNTSFCFLDIRSPGLGDTAMYLCATSSTGLSNSPLHFGNGTRLTVT.

The chain combines TRBV10-3 with TRBJ1-3, with 7 bases fitting TRBD1. The CDR3 contains 16 residues. CDR1 and CDR2 (germline): ENHRY, SYGVKD. The J segment lost 2 bases and the V segment lost 6 bases, leaving 10 bases of the junction unmatched. The CDR3 DNA is TGTGCCATCAGGCTAAGACAGGGTTCTGCTGGAAACACCATATATTTT. Amino acid sequence: CAIRLRQGSAGNTIYF.

This clonotype occurred once. V and J are TRBV10-3 and TRBJ1-1, with unresolved D. Between the trimmed V and J ends, which lost 4 bases and 10 bases, there was a span of 10 bases. Germline assignment: CDR1 ENHRY and CDR2 SYGVKD. The CDR3 extends over 11 amino acids. The CDR3 region has the DNA TGTGCCATCAGTGCGGCCCGCGGAGCTTTCTTT. Encoded protein: CAISAARGAFF.

The chain couples TRBV9 to TRBJ1-4; 9 bases are a match to TRBD1. The CDR3 sequence is 14 residues long. CDR1 is SGDLS, CDR2 YYNGEE, per germline. V was clipped by 3 bases and J by 4 bases; unmatched bases: 1. Here the CDR3 reads CASSGQGGNEKLFF. CDR3 nucleotide sequence: TGTGCCAGCAGCGGACAGGGGGGTAATGAAAAACTGTTTTTT.

The table lists this clonotype with many counts. The CDR3 region has the DNA TGTGCCACCAAGGAAAATTTAATGAACACTGAAGCTTTCTTT. Amino acid sequence: CATKENLMNTEAFF. V gene TRBV13 combines with J gene TRBJ1-1; D ambiguous. CDR3 length: 14 residues. V lost 10 bases, J lost 0 bases, and 15 bases lay in between. Germline assignment: CDR1 PRHDT and CDR2 FYEKMQ (reference sequence).

V is TRBV20-1 and J is TRBJ2-7; TRBD1 aligns across 10 bases. CDR3 length equals 15 residues. The germline gives CDR1 DFQATT, CDR2 SNEGSKA (reference sequence). The trim removed 1 base at V and 3 bases at J, leaving 6 bases unmatched. This CDR3 reads CSARVTGTGVYEQYF. As DNA, the CDR3 is TGCAGTGCTAGAGTCACCGGGACAGGGGTCTACGAGCAGTACTTC.

V is TRBV24-1 and J is TRBJ2-5; no clear D gene. The CDR3 contains 13 residues. From germline, CDR1 is KGHDR and CDR2 SFDVKD. V was shortened by 2 bases and J by 3 bases, with 6 bases between the two germline ends. The CDR3 loop reads CATSDSREETQYF. The CDR3 bases are TGTGCCACCAGTGATTCCCGTGAAGAGACCCAGTACTTC.

This clonotype has only one observation. The junction and the germline gene differ at one end; a read error may be behind it. This chain connects TRBV9 to TRBJ2-2; D is perhaps TRBD2 (6 bases). The CDR3 has 14 amino acids. Per germline, CDR1 SGDLS and CDR2 YYNGEE. CDR3 amino acids: CATSTGAGTGELFF. The DNA for the CDR3 is TGTGCCACCAGCACAGGTGCGGGGACCGGGGAGCTGTTTTTT.

V usage is TRBV7-6 and J usage is TRBJ2-3; tentatively, D is TRBD1 or TRBD2 (6 bases each). The CDR3 loop spans 15 amino acids. V was trimmed by 5 bases and J by 2 bases, leaving 14 bases between them. The germline gives CDR1 SGHVS, CDR2 FNYEAQ. The CDR3 sequence is CASSHGGQITDTQYF. The CDR3 nucleotides read TGTGCCAGCAGCCACGGGGGACAAATCACAGATACGCAGTATTTT.

V is TRBV14 and J is TRBJ1-4; D is uncertain. The germline gives CDR1 SGHDN, CDR2 FVKESK. The ends were cut back, 1 base at V and 7 bases at J, with 13 bases in the middle. The CDR3 contains 15 residues. CDR3 residues: CASSQVHSTVEKLFF. The CDR3 DNA reads TGTGCCAGCAGCCAAGTTCACAGCACCGTTGAAAAACTGTTTTTT.

V is TRBV10-1 and J is TRBJ1-6, with D uncertain. The germline CDR1 and CDR2 sequences are WNHNN and SYGVQD (reference sequence). Trimming pared 10 bases from V and 10 bases from J, leaving 20 bases between. This CDR3 has 14 residues. This CDR3 reads CANKTGKEESPLHF. The CDR3 DNA is TGCGCCAACAAAACCGGGAAGGAAGAATCACCCCTCCACTTT.

This clonotype was seen many times. The chain joins TRBV19 to TRBJ1-4; perhaps TRBD1 as D (5 bases). The CDR3 totals 15 residues. The germline CDR1 and CDR2 sequences are LNHDA and SQIVND (reference sequence). V lost 1 base and J 8 bases, leaving 14 bases between the germline ends. The CDR3 region has the DNA TGTGCCAGTAGTATAGGTCGGCGGGGCCAGGAAAAACTGTTTTTT. Protein product: CASSIGRRGQEKLFF.

The rearrangement joins TRBV2 to TRBJ1-5; D is uncertain. This CDR3 has 13 amino acids. Germline V gene data show CDR1 as SNHLY and CDR2 as FYNNEI. Trimming removed 7 bases at V and 0 bases at J, with 7 bases between. In DNA, the CDR3 is TGTGCCAGCAAAACAAGTAGCAATCAGCCCCAGCATTTT. This encodes CASKTSSNQPQHF.

This clonotype appeared many times. The chain links TRBV5-5 to TRBJ2-1; D not certain. The ends were cut back, 4 bases at V and 6 bases at J, with 8 bases in the middle. Germline V CDR1 and CDR2: SGHKS, YYEKEE (reference sequence). The CDR3 extends over 12 amino acids. The CDR3 nucleotides read TGTGCCAGCAGCCCAGACATCAATGAGCAGTTCTTC. Protein: CASSPDINEQFF.

On this clonotype: One end of the junction is discordant with germline, which a read error may explain. This chain links TRBV19 with TRBJ2-5; D call uncertain. The CDR3 runs to 14 residues. The germline V gene encodes CDR1 LNHDA and CDR2 SQIVND (reference sequence). The CDR3 DNA reads TGTCCCAGTAGTATCCCCAGAAACCAAGAGACCCAGTACTTC. It is translated as CPSSIPRNQETQYF.

This clonotype was seen only a few times. CDR3 region: CASSGQGGELFF. CDR3 bases: TGTGCCAGCAGCGGACAGGGAGGGGAGCTGTTTTTT. The chain couples TRBV9 to TRBJ2-2; 7 nucleotides agree with TRBD1. This CDR3 is 12 amino acids long. V shed 3 bases, J shed 8 bases, and the junction held 1 base outside the gene matches. Germline CDR1 SGDLS, CDR2 YYNGEE.

The rearrangement links TRBV19 to TRBJ2-7; a weak D match, TRBD2 (5 bases). The length of the CDR3 is 14 residues. Trimming cost V 3 bases and J 12 bases, with 21 bases left between them. Germline V gene sequence: CDR1 LNHDA, CDR2 SQIVND (reference sequence). This CDR3 reads CASSIRSGSESGYF. For the CDR3, the DNA is TGTGCCAGTAGTATCCGTTCGGGATCGGAATCTGGGTACTTC.

In regard to this clonotype: An end of the junction does not agree with germline; a read error may underlie this. This chain links TRBV7-7 with TRBJ2-7, with 7 bases that match TRBD1. The germline V gene has CDR1 SSHAT and CDR2 FNYEAQ (reference sequence). The CDR3 is made up of 13 amino acids. This CDR3 is CSAVGGQTGEQYF. For the CDR3, the DNA is TGCAGCGCCGTAGGGGGACAGACGGGCGAGCAGTACTTC.

V and J are TRBV7-2 and TRBJ2-5; unclear D gene. Trimming stripped 2 bases from V and 4 bases from J, with 5 bases between. The CDR3 spans 12 residues. Germline assignment: CDR1 SGHTA and CDR2 FQGNSA. CDR3 region: CASSLYGETQYF. For the CDR3, the DNA is TGTGCCAGCAGCTTATACGGAGAGACCCAGTACTTC.

A note on this clonotype: Germline is not matched at one junction end, which may reflect a read error. This chain links TRBV12-3 or TRBV12-4 with TRBJ2-7; D is perhaps TRBD1 or TRBD2 (5 bases each). The CDR3 is made up of 13 amino acids. For the CDR3, the DNA is TGTGCCAGCAGCTTAGGGACCGACCGCGAGCAGTACTTC. Its protein is CASSLGTDREQYF.

In this sample, this clonotype turned up many times. The rearrangement uses TRBV12-3 or TRBV12-4 and TRBJ2-2; D is unclear. Trimming removed 5 bases at V and 0 bases at J, with 13 bases between. The length of the CDR3 is 16 residues. CDR3: CASSLFFTANTGELFF. The DNA of the CDR3 is TGTGCCAGCAGTCTGTTTTTCACGGCGAACACCGGGGAGCTGTTTTTT.

This chain links TRBV2 with TRBJ1-6; D may be TRBD1 (6 bases). This CDR3 contains 12 residues. Germline V gene sequence: CDR1 SNHLY, CDR2 FYNNEI. V lost 6 bases, J lost 9 bases, and 9 bases lay in between. The CDR3 loop is CASRIQGSPLHF. As DNA, the CDR3 is TGTGCCAGCAGGATACAGGGTTCACCCCTCCACTTT. Together with reference TRBV2 and TRBJ1-6, the CDR3 gives the full variable domain: EPEVTQTPSHQVTQMGQEVILRCVPISNHLYFYWYRQILGQKVEFLVSFYNNEISEKSEIFDDQFSVERPDGSNFTLKIRSTKLEDSAMYFCASRIQGSPLHFGNGTRLTVT.